This T cell receptor beta chain originates from a study of regulatory T cells in long-lasting Graves disease listed by TCRdb under 2021. Turning to the overall study: Persistent Graves' disease was defined as antithyroid drug treatment for over 5 years with persistently positive TSH receptor autoantibodies. This study used TCR sequencing and RNA sequencing of peripheral blood to compare persistent Graves' disease patients against newly diagnosed Graves' disease patients. The study was conducted in China and was registered as a clinical trial. A total of about 33 samples underwent TCR sequencing, from some 13 patients with persistent Graves' disease and 20 or so patients with newly diagnosed Graves' disease. On average, persistent Graves' disease patients in the clinical cohort had been on antithyroid drugs for around ten years. The paper's findings and limits, for the study overall: Persistent disease showed preferential use of TRBV28, TRBJ1-2 and TRBJ2-5, whereas newly diagnosed disease favored TRBV20-1 and TRBJ2-1. More public clonotypes were shared among persistent patients (around 2,600) than among newly diagnosed patients (more than 900). Because the primary lesion, thyroid tissue, could not be accessed, the study looked at peripheral blood alone. The small sample size was acknowledged by the authors as a limitation that may reduce accuracy. Only the TCR beta chain was sequenced and analyzed. Persistent Graves' disease patients showed lower TCR Shannon entropy and fewer highly expanded clones than newly diagnosed patients, suggesting clonal expansion.

Library creation used multiplex PCR. Sequencing used an Illumina HiSeq 4000. To build TCR beta libraries, CDR3 regions were amplified by Arm-PCR using iRepertoire HTBI primers. PCR products were gel purified before sequencing. Per the original workflow: Gene usage analysis of CDR3 amino acid clonotypes relied on the roughly 58 TRBV and 12 to 15 TRBJ segments identified across samples. Filtered high-quality paired reads were merged into contigs using COPE and FqMerger. BLAST was used to align contigs to the IMGT TRBV, TRBD and TRBJ reference genes, and CDR3 was defined following IMGT. Clonotypes above 0.1% frequency were classified as highly expanded clones. Shannon entropy was used to measure repertoire diversity, and the Gini coefficient was used to measure V-J evenness. A clonotype found in more than one individual was treated as public. The public reads were quality trimmed at Q25 with fastp and then assembled into clones with MiXCR by TCRdb, keeping productive beta chains. Duplicate CDR3 protein sequences are folded into a single record with the most common DNA and genes. TCRdb's processing, not the authors' own work, is the source of the V and J calls. The sample table lists approximately 380,000 distinct CDR3 sequences, around 21% of them with a count of one. Around 20% of the sample rests with the top ten.

According to the study, the label for this sample's time point signals: persistent/refractory GD, antithyroid drugs over 5 years with positive TRAb. RNA was extracted from PBMCs in TRIzol for both TCR sequencing and RNA sequencing. The diagnosis of Graves' disease followed American Thyroid Association guidelines. Patients were recruited from an endocrinology department in Xi'an, China. Each patient gave approximately 10 milliliters of peripheral blood, collected in an EDTA anticoagulant tube. Ficoll Paque Plus density gradient separation was used to isolate PBMCs, and no further T cell sorting was performed. RNA quality was checked with an Agilent 2100 Bioanalyzer and agarose gel, and concentration with a NanoDrop 2000. A few counts support this clonotype. Its antigen remains unidentified. No clone much larger than this one lies a single base away; base qualities are absent. At the junction V is shortened by 3 bases and J by 7 bases; bases outside the gene matches: 6. The CDR1 and CDR2 encoded by the germline V gene are SGHDT and YYEEEE. The CDR3 goes from the cysteine to the phenylalanine over 14 residues. The entry retains the CDR3 DNA only, 42 bases that are in frame from base 1.

Material: peripheral blood mononuclear cells (PBMCs), obtained when the disease was refractory, from a patient treated with antithyroid drugs. This chain joins TRBV5-6 to TRBJ1-4, and TRBD1 aligns with 7 junction nucleotides. The TCR originated in a female donor with Graves disease. The CDR3 has the sequence CASSYRDSTEKLFF. The DNA is as follows: TGTGCCAGCAGCTACCGGGACAGCACTGAAAAACTGTTTTTT.